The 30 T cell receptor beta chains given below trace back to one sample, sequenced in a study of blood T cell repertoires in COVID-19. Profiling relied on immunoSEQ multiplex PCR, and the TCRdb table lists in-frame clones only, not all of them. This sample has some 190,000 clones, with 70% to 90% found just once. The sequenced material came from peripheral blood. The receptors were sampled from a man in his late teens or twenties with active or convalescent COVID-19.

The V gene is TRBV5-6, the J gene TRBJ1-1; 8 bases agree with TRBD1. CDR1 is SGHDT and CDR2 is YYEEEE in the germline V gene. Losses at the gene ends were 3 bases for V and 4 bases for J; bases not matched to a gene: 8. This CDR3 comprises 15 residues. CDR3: CASSSRTGRGTEAFF. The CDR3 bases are TGTGCCAGCAGCTCAAGGACAGGGCGGGGCACTGAAGCTTTCTTT. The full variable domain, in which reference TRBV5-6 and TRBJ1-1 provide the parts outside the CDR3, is DAGVTQSPTHLIKTRGQQVTLRCSPKSGHDTVSWYQQALGQGPQFIFQYYEEEERQRGNFPDRFSGHQFPNYSSELNVNALLLGDSALYLCASSSRTGRGTEAFFGQGTRLTVV.

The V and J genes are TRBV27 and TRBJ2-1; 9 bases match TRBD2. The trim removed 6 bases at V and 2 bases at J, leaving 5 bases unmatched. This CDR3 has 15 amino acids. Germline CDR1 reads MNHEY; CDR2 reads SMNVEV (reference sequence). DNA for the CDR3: TGTGCCAGCAGCCCGGGACTAGCTCCCTACAATGAGCAGTTCTTC. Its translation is CASSPGLAPYNEQFF.

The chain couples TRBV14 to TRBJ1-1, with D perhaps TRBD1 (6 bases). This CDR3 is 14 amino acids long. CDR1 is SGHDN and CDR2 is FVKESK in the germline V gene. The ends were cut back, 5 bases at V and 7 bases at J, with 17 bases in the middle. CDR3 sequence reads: CASSSFTGTHEAFF. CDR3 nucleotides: TGTGCCAGCAGCTCTTTCACCGGGACACATGAAGCTTTCTTT.

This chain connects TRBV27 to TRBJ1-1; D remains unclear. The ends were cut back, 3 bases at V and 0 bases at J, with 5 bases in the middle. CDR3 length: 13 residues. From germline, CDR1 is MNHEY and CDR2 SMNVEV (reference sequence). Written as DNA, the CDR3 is TGTGCCAGCAGTTTCTTTATGAACACTGAAGCTTTCTTT. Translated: CASSFFMNTEAFF.

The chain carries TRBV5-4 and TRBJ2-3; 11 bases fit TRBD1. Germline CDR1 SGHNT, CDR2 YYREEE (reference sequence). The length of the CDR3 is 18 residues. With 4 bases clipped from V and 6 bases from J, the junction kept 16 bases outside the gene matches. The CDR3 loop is CASSLPPGQGGRSDTQYF. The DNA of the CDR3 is TGTGCCAGCAGCCTTCCACCGGGACAGGGGGGCAGGTCTGATACGCAGTATTTT.

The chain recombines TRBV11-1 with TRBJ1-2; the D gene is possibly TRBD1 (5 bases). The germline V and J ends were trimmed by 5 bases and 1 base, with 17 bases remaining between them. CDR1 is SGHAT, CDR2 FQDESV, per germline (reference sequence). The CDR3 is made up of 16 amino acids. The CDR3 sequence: CASSENAWGGNYGYTF. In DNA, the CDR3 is TGTGCCAGCAGCGAGAATGCGTGGGGGGGTAACTATGGCTACACCTTC. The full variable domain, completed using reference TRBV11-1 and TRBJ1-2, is EAEVAQSPRYKITEKSQAVAFWCDPISGHATLYWYRQILGQGPELLVQFQDESVVDDSQLPKDRFSAERLKGVDSTLKIQPAELGDSAMYLCASSENAWGGNYGYTFGSGTRLTVV.

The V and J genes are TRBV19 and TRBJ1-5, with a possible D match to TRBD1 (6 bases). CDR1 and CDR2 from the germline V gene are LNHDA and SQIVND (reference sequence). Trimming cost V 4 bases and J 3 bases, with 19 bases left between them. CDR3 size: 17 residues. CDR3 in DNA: TGTGCCAGTAGTACTGACAGGATGGGGCTGTACAATCAGCCCCAGCATTTT. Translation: CASSTDRMGLYNQPQHF. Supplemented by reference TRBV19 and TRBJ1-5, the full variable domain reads DGGITQSPKYLFRKEGQNVTLSCEQNLNHDAMYWYRQDPGQGLRLIYYSQIVNDFQKGDIAEGYSVSREKKESFPLTVTSAQKNPTAFYLCASSTDRMGLYNQPQHFGDGTRLSIL.

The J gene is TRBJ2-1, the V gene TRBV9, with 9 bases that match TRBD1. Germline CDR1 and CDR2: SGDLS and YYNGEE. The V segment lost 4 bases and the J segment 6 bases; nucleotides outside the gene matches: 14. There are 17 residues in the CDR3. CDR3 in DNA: TGTGCCAGCAGCTTTCTGGTTGCCGGGACAGGGTTCAATGAGCAGTTCTTC. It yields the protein CASSFLVAGTGFNEQFF.

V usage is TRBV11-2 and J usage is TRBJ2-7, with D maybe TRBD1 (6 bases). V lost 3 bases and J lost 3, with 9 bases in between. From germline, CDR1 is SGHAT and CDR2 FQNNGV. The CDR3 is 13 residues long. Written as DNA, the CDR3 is TGTGCCAGCAGCTTTCAGGGGTACTACGAGCAGTACTTC. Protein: CASSFQGYYEQYF.

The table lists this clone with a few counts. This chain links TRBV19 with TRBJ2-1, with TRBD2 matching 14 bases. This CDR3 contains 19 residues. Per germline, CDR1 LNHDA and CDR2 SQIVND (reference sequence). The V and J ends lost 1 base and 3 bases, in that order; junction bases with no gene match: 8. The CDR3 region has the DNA TGTGCCAGTAGTATAGGGGTTCGGACTAGCGGGAGGAACTACAATGAGCAGTTCTTC. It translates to CASSIGVRTSGRNYNEQFF.

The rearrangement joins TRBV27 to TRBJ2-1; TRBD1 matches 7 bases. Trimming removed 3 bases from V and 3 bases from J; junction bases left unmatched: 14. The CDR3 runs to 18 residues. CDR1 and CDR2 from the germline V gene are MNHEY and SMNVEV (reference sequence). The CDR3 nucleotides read TGTGCCAGCAGTTTTCGCCAAGATAGGACAGGTGTCTACAATGAGCAGTTCTTC. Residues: CASSFRQDRTGVYNEQFF.

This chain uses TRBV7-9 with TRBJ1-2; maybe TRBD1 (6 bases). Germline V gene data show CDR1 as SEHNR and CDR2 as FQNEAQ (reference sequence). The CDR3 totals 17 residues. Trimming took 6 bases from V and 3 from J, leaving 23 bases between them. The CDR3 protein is CASSPPGLWGPDYGYTF. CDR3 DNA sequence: TGTGCCAGCAGTCCCCCCGGGTTATGGGGGCCGGACTATGGCTACACCTTC.

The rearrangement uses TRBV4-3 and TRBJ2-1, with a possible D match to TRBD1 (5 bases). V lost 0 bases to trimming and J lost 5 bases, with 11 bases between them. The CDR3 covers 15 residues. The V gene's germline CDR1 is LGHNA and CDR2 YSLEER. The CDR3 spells CASSQDTARDNEQFF. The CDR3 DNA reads TGCGCCAGCAGCCAAGATACGGCCAGGGACAATGAGCAGTTCTTC.

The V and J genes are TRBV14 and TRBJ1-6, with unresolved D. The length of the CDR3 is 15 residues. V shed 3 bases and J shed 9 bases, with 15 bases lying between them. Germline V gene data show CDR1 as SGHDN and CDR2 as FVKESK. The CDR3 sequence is CASSQEEFGVSPLHF. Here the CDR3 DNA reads TGTGCCAGCAGCCAGGAGGAGTTTGGGGTTTCACCCCTCCACTTT.

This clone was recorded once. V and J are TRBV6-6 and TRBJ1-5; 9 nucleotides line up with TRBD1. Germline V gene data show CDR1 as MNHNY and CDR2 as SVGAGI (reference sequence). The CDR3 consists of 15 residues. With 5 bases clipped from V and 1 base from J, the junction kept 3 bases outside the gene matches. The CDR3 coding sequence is TGTGCCAGCAGTAACAGGGGGCTAAGCAATCAGCCCCAGCATTTT. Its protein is CASSNRGLSNQPQHF.

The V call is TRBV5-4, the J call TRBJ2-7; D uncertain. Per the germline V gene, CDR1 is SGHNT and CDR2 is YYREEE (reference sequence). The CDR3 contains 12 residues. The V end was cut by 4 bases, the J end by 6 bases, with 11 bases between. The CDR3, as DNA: TGTGCCAGCAGCACTACGGTATCCGAGCAGTACTTC. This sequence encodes CASSTTVSEQYF.

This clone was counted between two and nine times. The CDR3 DNA follows: TGTGCCAGCAGCTTAGTGGGGCAGGGGATCTCCTACGAGCAGTACTTC. Translation gives CASSLVGQGISYEQYF. This rearrangement joins TRBV7-6 to TRBJ2-7, with D maybe TRBD1 (6 bases). Trimming pared 1 base from V and 0 bases from J, leaving 13 bases between. The germline V gene encodes CDR1 SGHVS and CDR2 FNYEAQ. The CDR3 spans 16 residues. The full variable domain, its missing parts supplied by reference TRBV7-6 and TRBJ2-7, is GAGVSQSPRYKVTKRGQDVALRCDPISGHVSLYWYRQALGQGPEFLTYFNYEAQQDKSGLPNDRFSAERPEGSISTLTIQRTEQRDSAMYRCASSLVGQGISYEQYFGPGTRLTVT.

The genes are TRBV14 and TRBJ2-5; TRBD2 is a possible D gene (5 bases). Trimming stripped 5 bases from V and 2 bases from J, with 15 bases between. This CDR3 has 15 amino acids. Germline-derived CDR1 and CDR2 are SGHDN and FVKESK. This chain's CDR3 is CASSTRSLVQETQYF. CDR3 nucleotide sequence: TGTGCCAGCAGCACAAGGTCACTAGTACAAGAGACCCAGTACTTC.

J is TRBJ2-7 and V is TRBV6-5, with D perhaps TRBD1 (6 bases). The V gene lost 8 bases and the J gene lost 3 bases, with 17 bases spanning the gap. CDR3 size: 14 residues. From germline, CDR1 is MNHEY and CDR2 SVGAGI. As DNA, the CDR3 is TGTGCCAGCCCAAGACAGGCCGTTGTCTACGAGCAGTACTTC. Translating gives CASPRQAVVYEQYF.

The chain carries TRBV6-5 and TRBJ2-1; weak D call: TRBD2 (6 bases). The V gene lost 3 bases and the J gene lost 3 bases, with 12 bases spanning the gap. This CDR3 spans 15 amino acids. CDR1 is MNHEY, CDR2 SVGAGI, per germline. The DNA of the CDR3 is TGTGCCAGCAGTTATAGTTGGGGAGGCTACAATGAGCAGTTCTTC. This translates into CASSYSWGGYNEQFF.

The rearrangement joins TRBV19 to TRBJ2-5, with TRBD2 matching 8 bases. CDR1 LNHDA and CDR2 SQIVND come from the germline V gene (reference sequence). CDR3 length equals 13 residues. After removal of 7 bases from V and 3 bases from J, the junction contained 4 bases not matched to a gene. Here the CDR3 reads CASKRRGEETQYF. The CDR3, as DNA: TGTGCCAGTAAGAGGCGGGGGGAAGAGACCCAGTACTTC. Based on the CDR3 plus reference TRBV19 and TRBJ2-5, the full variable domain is DGGITQSPKYLFRKEGQNVTLSCEQNLNHDAMYWYRQDPGQGLRLIYYSQIVNDFQKGDIAEGYSVSREKKESFPLTVTSAQKNPTAFYLCASKRRGEETQYFGPGTRLLVL.

CDR3 DNA sequence: TGTGCCAGCAGCTTATCTCTAGCGGGCGCTCACTACGAGCAGTACTTC. Its protein is CASSLSLAGAHYEQYF. The J gene is TRBJ2-7, the V gene TRBV5-5, with 8 bases identical to TRBD2. After removal of 2 bases from V and 3 bases from J, the junction contained 10 bases not matched to a gene. The CDR3 totals 16 residues. Per the germline V gene, CDR1 is SGHKS and CDR2 is YYEKEE (reference sequence).

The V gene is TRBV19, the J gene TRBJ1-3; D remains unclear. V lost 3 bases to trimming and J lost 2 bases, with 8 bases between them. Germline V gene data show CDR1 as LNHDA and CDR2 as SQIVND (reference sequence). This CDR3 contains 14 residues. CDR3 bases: TGTGCCAGTAGTATTGAGGGAACTGGAAACACCATATATTTT. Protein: CASSIEGTGNTIYF.

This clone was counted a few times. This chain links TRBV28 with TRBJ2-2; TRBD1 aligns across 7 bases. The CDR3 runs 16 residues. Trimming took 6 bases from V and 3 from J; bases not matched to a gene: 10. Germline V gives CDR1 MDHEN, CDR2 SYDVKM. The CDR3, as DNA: TGTGCCAGCAGCTCCGAGGGACAGTTCTACACCGGGGAGCTGTTTTTT. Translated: CASSSEGQFYTGELFF.

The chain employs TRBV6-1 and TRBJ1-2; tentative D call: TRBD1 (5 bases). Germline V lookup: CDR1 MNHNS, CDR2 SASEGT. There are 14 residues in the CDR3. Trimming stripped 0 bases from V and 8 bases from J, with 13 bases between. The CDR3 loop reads CASSEAGGGIGYTF. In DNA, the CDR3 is TGTGCCAGCAGTGAAGCGGGGGGAGGGATCGGCTACACCTTC.

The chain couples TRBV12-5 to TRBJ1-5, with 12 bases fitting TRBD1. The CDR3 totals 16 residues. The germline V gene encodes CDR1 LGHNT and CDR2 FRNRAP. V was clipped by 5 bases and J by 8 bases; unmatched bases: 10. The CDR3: CASGNPGQGAFKPQHF. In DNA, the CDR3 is TGTGCTAGTGGTAATCCGGGACAGGGGGCTTTTAAGCCCCAGCATTTT.

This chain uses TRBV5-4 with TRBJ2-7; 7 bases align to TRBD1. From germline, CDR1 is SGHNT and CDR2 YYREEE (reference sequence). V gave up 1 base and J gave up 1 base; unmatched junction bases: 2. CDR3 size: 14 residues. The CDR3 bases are TGTGCCAGCAGCTTGACAGGGGAATCCTACGAGCAGTACTTC. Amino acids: CASSLTGESYEQYF.

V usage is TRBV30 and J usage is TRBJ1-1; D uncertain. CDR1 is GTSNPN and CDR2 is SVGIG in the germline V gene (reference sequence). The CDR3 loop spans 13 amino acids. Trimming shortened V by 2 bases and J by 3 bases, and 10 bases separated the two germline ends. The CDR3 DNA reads TGTGCCTGGAGTTGGGTCGGGGACACTGAAGCTTTCTTT. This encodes CAWSWVGDTEAFF.

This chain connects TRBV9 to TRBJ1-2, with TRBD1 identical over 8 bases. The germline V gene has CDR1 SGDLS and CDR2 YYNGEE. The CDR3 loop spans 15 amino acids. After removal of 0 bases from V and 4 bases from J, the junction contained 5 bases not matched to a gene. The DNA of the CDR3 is TGTGCCAGCAGCGTAGGGGCAGGGGGCGCCTATGGCTACACCTTC. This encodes CASSVGAGGAYGYTF.

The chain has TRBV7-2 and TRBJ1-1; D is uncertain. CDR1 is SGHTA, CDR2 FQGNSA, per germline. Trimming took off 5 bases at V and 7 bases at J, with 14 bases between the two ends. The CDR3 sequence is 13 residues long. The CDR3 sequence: CASSLRGRDEAFF. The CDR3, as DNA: TGTGCCAGCAGCCTCCGGGGAAGGGATGAAGCTTTCTTT. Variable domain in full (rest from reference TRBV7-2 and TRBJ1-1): GAGVSQSPSNKVTEKGKDVELRCDPISGHTALYWYRQSLGQGLEFLIYFQGNSAPDKSGLPSDRFSAERTGGSVSTLTIQRTQQEDSAVYLCASSLRGRDEAFFGQGTRLTVV.